This T cell receptor beta chain comes out of a study of tissue T cells after allogeneic stem cell transplantation. Study results and limitations: In patients and mice, blood and spleen missed much of tissue repertoire. Few T cell clones were shared across patients, but motif clusters showed tissue-specific shared signatures.

There are a few counts of this clone. What it binds is not known. Genes and germline are mouse. Coverage ceases 1 residue before the CDR3 finishes, and the germline J gene fills in the end. The CDR3 has 11 residues. Germline CDR1 reads NNHNN; CDR2 reads SYGAGS (reference sequence). Trimming cost V 0 bases and J 4 bases, with 0 bases left between them. Method: immunoSEQ multiplex PCR; TCRdb's copy keeps in-frame clones and lacks some. The repertoire includes about 50,000 clones, about 73% of them detected once, and less than 0.85% sits in the top ten. Input material: sorted cells pooled from one or two spleens. The receptor comes from a pool of C57BL/6 mice in good health. This chain connects TRBV13-2 to TRBJ2-3; D remains ambiguous. CDR3 loop: CASGDAETLYF. Partial CDR3 DNA: TGTGCCAGCGGTGATGCAGAAACGCTGTAT.